Each of the 30 T cell receptor beta chains below was sequenced from the same sample in a study of T cell responses to AZD1222 COVID-19 vaccine. Here immunoSEQ multiplex PCR was the method, and the copy in TCRdb shows in-frame clones only, minus some. This sample's clone table lists about 140,000 clones. Sequences were obtained from peripheral blood. Receptor source: an adult in good health.

Here the CDR3 reads CASSLTAAIYGYTF. The CDR3 coding sequence is TGCGCCAGCAGCTTGACGGCGGCCATCTACGGCTACACCTTC. The chain couples TRBV5-1 to TRBJ1-2; D is undetermined. Germline CDR1 and CDR2: SGHRS and YFSETQ. The CDR3 length is 14 residues. Trimming took 1 base from V and 8 from J, leaving 15 bases between them. Complete variable domain (other parts from reference TRBV5-1 and TRBJ1-2): KAGVTQTPRYLIKTRGQQVTLSCSPISGHRSVSWYQQTPGQGLQFLFEYFSETQRNKGNFPGRFSGRQFSNSRSEMNVSTLELGDSALYLCASSLTAAIYGYTFGSGTRLTVV.

The rearrangement links TRBV30 to TRBJ1-6, with D possibly matching TRBD1 (6 bases). Germline V lookup: CDR1 GTSNPN, CDR2 SVGIG (reference sequence). The germline V and J ends were trimmed by 2 bases and 3 bases, with 11 bases remaining between them. This CDR3 contains 15 residues. The CDR3 region is CAWSPGGLYNSPLHF. Written as DNA, the CDR3 is TGTGCCTGGAGTCCGGGGGGCCTCTATAATTCACCCCTCCACTTT.

V is TRBV19 and J is TRBJ2-2, with D perhaps given as TRBD1 or TRBD2 (5 bases each). The V and J ends lost 3 bases and 7 bases respectively, with 12 bases between them. Germline CDR1 and CDR2: LNHDA and SQIVND (reference sequence). The CDR3 spans 14 residues. The CDR3 is CASSIPTRGGELFF. The CDR3 nucleotides read TGTGCCAGTAGTATCCCTACTAGGGGCGGGGAGCTGTTTTTT.

The chain recombines TRBV29-1 with TRBJ1-2; 9 bases are shared with TRBD1. V lost 4 bases, J lost 2 bases, and 14 bases stayed unmatched. CDR3 length: 17 residues. Germline V gene lookup returns CDR1 SQVTM and CDR2 ANQGSEA. The CDR3 nucleotides are TGCAGCGTTGGTGGTCGCGGGCGACAGGGGGGAAACTATGGCTACACCTTC. Translated, it gives CSVGGRGRQGGNYGYTF.

This chain links TRBV6-5 with TRBJ1-2; 7 nucleotides align to TRBD1. The CDR3 is made up of 15 amino acids. Germline CDR1 and CDR2: MNHEY and SVGAGI. V was clipped by 6 bases and J by 4 bases; unmatched bases: 11. CDR3 in amino acids: CASSSRGQGGYGYTF. The CDR3 DNA sequence: TGTGCCAGCAGCTCTAGGGGGCAGGGCGGCTATGGCTACACCTTC.

The V gene is TRBV4-1, the J gene TRBJ2-7; 10 bases are shared with TRBD2. CDR1 and CDR2 from the germline V gene are MGHRA and YSYEKL. Trimming took 0 bases from V and 1 from J; bases not matched to a gene: 9. The CDR3 consists of 18 residues. CDR3 loop: CASSQDGLAGAPSYEQYF. CDR3 DNA: TGCGCCAGCAGCCAAGATGGGCTAGCGGGGGCCCCGTCCTACGAGCAGTACTTC.

The genes are TRBV6-1 and TRBJ2-3; D uncertain. The germline V and J ends were trimmed by 3 bases and 2 bases, with 6 bases remaining between them. This CDR3 is built from 13 residues. CDR1 and CDR2 from the germline V gene are MNHNS and SASEGT. The CDR3 sequence: CASSDSLTDTQYF. The DNA for the CDR3 is TGTGCCAGCAGTGACAGCCTCACAGATACGCAGTATTTT.

The V call is TRBV19, the J call TRBJ2-1; 13 bases align to TRBD2. V was pared by 7 bases and J by 0 bases, with 15 bases of the junction left unmatched. CDR3 size: 20 residues. Germline V lookup: CDR1 LNHDA, CDR2 SQIVND (reference sequence). The chain's CDR3 is CASTSRSGLAGFSSYNEQFF. CDR3 nucleotides: TGTGCCAGTACCTCCCGATCGGGACTAGCGGGGTTTAGCTCCTACAATGAGCAGTTCTTC.

This chain uses TRBV4-3 with TRBJ2-5, with 9 positions matching TRBD2. The trim removed 0 bases at V and 9 bases at J, leaving 8 bases unmatched. This CDR3 has 15 residues. Germline V gene lookup returns CDR1 LGHNA and CDR2 YSLEER. For the CDR3, the DNA is TGCGCCAGCAGCCAAGATTTGCTAGCGGGGTCGGCCCAGTACTTC. This sequence encodes CASSQDLLAGSAQYF.

V is TRBV5-1 and J is TRBJ2-7; D is ambiguous. The CDR3 runs 11 residues. The V end lost 4 bases, the J end lost 3 bases, and 5 bases lay between the germline ends. The germline V gene encodes CDR1 SGHRS and CDR2 YFSETQ. The DNA of the CDR3 is TGCGCCAGCAGCCGCCTCTACGAGCAGTACTTC. It codes for CASSRLYEQYF. The full variable domain, completed using reference TRBV5-1 and TRBJ2-7, is KAGVTQTPRYLIKTRGQQVTLSCSPISGHRSVSWYQQTPGQGLQFLFEYFSETQRNKGNFPGRFSGRQFSNSRSEMNVSTLELGDSALYLCASSRLYEQYFGPGTRLTVT.

The rearrangement joins TRBV19 to TRBJ2-7, with TRBD1 matching over 10 bases. CDR1 is LNHDA, CDR2 SQIVND, per germline (reference sequence). The CDR3 has 14 amino acids. J gave up 2 bases and V 5 bases, and 3 bases lay outside the gene matches. The CDR3 loop is CASSWTGGPYEQYF. The CDR3 DNA reads TGTGCCAGTAGTTGGACAGGGGGTCCCTACGAGCAGTACTTC.

This sequence joins TRBV11-2 and TRBJ2-7; D uncertain. Germline V gene lookup returns CDR1 SGHAT and CDR2 FQNNGV. Trimming took off 6 bases at V and 3 bases at J, with 18 bases between the two ends. CDR3 length: 15 residues. The CDR3 DNA follows: TGTGCCAGCAGGCTATGGGGTACCCTGAACTACGAGCAGTACTTC. It codes for CASRLWGTLNYEQYF.

This rearrangement joins TRBV5-4 to TRBJ2-1, with D perhaps assigned TRBD1 or TRBD2 (6 bases each). Trimming removed 0 bases at V and 2 bases at J, with 9 bases between. The germline CDR1 and CDR2 sequences are SGHNT and YYREEE (reference sequence). The CDR3 has 15 residues. CDR3 residues: CASSLVGGPYNEQFF. DNA of the CDR3: TGTGCCAGCAGCTTGGTCGGGGGCCCCTACAATGAGCAGTTCTTC.

The chain joins TRBV6-1 to TRBJ2-7; TRBD1 aligns across 9 bases. V shed 1 base, J shed 2 bases, and the junction held 6 bases outside the gene matches. Germline V CDR1 and CDR2: MNHNS, SASEGT. The CDR3 runs 16 residues. CDR3 sequence reads: CASSEGLGQGTYEQYF. CDR3 DNA: TGTGCCAGCAGTGAAGGTCTAGGACAGGGGACCTACGAGCAGTACTTC.

The rearrangement uses TRBV2 and TRBJ2-4; TRBD1 agrees at 7 bases. Looked up from germline, CDR1 is SNHLY and CDR2 is FYNNEI. This CDR3 is built from 15 residues. Trimming cost V 6 bases and J 1 base; bases outside gene matches: 6. CDR3 DNA: TGTGCCAGCAGGGCAGGGGGAGTTGCCAAAAACATTCAGTACTTC. It specifies CASRAGGVAKNIQYF.

This rearrangement joins TRBV9 to TRBJ1-2; D remains ambiguous. Trimming took 4 bases from V and 5 from J, leaving 18 bases between them. Germline V CDR1 and CDR2: SGDLS, YYNGEE. The CDR3 spans 15 residues. DNA for the CDR3: TGTGCCAGCAGCCCGTCGTTAAGCGGACTGTATGGCTACACCTTC. Amino acids: CASSPSLSGLYGYTF.

The chain links TRBV10-2 to TRBJ1-6; D unclear. V gave up 6 bases and J gave up 7 bases, with 13 bases separating them. Germline V CDR1 and CDR2: WSHSY, SAAADI. CDR3 length: 14 residues. CDR3: CASSASLLNSPLHF. The CDR3 DNA is TGCGCCAGCAGCGCCTCCCTGCTAAATTCACCCCTCCACTTT.

V is TRBV19 and J is TRBJ1-1; D possibly corresponds to TRBD1 (6 bases). This CDR3 is built from 17 residues. V was clipped by 9 bases and J by 3 bases, with 26 bases between them. The V gene's germline CDR1 is LNHDA and CDR2 SQIVND (reference sequence). CDR3 sequence (DNA): TGTGCCAGCACTGGGGACACCCTATATGGTTCGGACACTGAAGCTTTCTTT. Amino acid sequence: CASTGDTLYGSDTEAFF.

The chain joins TRBV27 to TRBJ2-1, with no clear D. CDR3 length: 10 amino acids. Germline-derived CDR1 and CDR2 are MNHEY and SMNVEV (reference sequence). V shed 8 bases and J shed 4 bases, with 3 bases lying between them. CDR3 nucleotides: TGTGCCAGCGGTTACAATGAGCAGTTCTTC. Translated, it gives CASGYNEQFF.

The chain is built from TRBV4-1 and TRBJ1-1, with TRBD1 identical over 8 bases. The CDR3 spans 15 residues. V was clipped by 1 base and J by 10 bases; unmatched bases: 11. Germline CDR1 MGHRA, CDR2 YSYEKL. The CDR3: CASSQVDPPDRGAFF. CDR3 nucleotide sequence: TGCGCCAGCAGCCAAGTTGACCCCCCAGACAGGGGAGCTTTCTTT.

The V gene is TRBV6-1, the J gene TRBJ1-1; tentative D call: TRBD1 (5 bases). Trimming pared 3 bases from V and 0 bases from J, leaving 11 bases between. This CDR3 comprises 15 residues. The germline V gene encodes CDR1 MNHNS and CDR2 SASEGT. This chain's CDR3 is CASSDGDLLNTEAFF. As DNA, the CDR3 is TGTGCCAGCAGTGACGGGGACCTCTTGAACACTGAAGCTTTCTTT.

The chain is built from TRBV2 and TRBJ1-2; the match to TRBD1 covers 7 bases. CDR3 length equals 15 residues. Germline V lookup: CDR1 SNHLY, CDR2 FYNNEI. V was clipped by 6 bases and J by 8 bases; unmatched bases: 15. DNA of the CDR3: TGTGCCAGCAGAGCCTTGGCAGGGGGATCCGACGGCTACACCTTC. This gives the protein CASRALAGGSDGYTF.

The rearrangement links TRBV27 to TRBJ1-1; D remains ambiguous. The germline gives CDR1 MNHEY, CDR2 SMNVEV (reference sequence). The CDR3 loop spans 11 amino acids. V lost 3 bases and J 11 bases, leaving 10 bases between the germline ends. Written as DNA, the CDR3 is TGTGCCAGCAGTTTGGGTTCTAGGGCTTTCTTT. Protein product: CASSLGSRAFF.

The J gene is TRBJ1-4, the V gene TRBV23-1; D might be TRBD1 (5 bases). TRBV23-1 is an ORF; its function is uncertain. The CDR3 has 15 amino acids. V was trimmed by 2 bases and J by 8 bases, leaving 15 bases between them. The CDR3 DNA reads TGCGCCAGCAGTCAACCTCCAGGGTCAGGGGAAAAACTGTTTTTT. It encodes CASSQPPGSGEKLFF.

The chain couples TRBV28 to TRBJ1-2, with 7 positions matching TRBD1. The CDR3 is 14 residues long. Trimming took 6 bases from V and 4 from J; bases not matched to a gene: 8. Germline CDR1 MDHEN, CDR2 SYDVKM. Written as DNA, the CDR3 is TGTGCCAGCAGACCGACAGGGTCGGCCTATGGCTACACCTTC. It translates to CASRPTGSAYGYTF.

The chain recombines TRBV5-4 with TRBJ1-1; unclear D gene. The germline V gene encodes CDR1 SGHNT and CDR2 YYREEE (reference sequence). The CDR3 runs 15 residues. Trimming stripped 0 bases from V and 0 bases from J, with 9 bases between. DNA for the CDR3: TGTGCCAGCAGCTTGGATATAGATCTGAACACTGAAGCTTTCTTT. Translation gives CASSLDIDLNTEAFF.

The rearrangement uses TRBV18 and TRBJ1-4, with 7 bases matching TRBD1. The CDR3 covers 15 residues. Germline values: CDR1 KGHSH, CDR2 LQKENI. After removal of 3 bases from V and 7 bases from J, the junction contained 8 bases not matched to a gene. CDR3 protein: CASSPQGVTGEKLFF. The CDR3 nucleotides read TGTGCCAGCTCACCCCAGGGGGTAACTGGTGAAAAACTGTTTTTT.

The genes are TRBV6-6 and TRBJ1-1; 8 positions match TRBD1. CDR3 length: 16 residues. Germline lookup yields CDR1 MNHNY and CDR2 SVGAGI (reference sequence). Germline trimming cut 8 bases from V and 1 base from J; bases unmatched to any gene: 12. The CDR3 DNA sequence: TGTGCCAGCCCACAGGGGGACCTTCTTTGGAACACTGAAGCTTTCTTT. Its protein product is CASPQGDLLWNTEAFF.

CDR3: CACTHGGANVLTF. The DNA of the CDR3 is TGTGCCTGCACGCATGGGGGGGCCAACGTCCTGACTTTC. The rearrangement joins TRBV30 to TRBJ2-6, with no clear D. V was trimmed by 6 bases and J by 4 bases, leaving 10 bases between them. The CDR3 loop spans 13 amino acids. Germline assignment: CDR1 GTSNPN and CDR2 SVGIG (reference sequence).

This chain connects TRBV2 to TRBJ1-2, with D perhaps matching TRBD1 (5 bases). The CDR3 is made up of 14 amino acids. Germline V gene lookup returns CDR1 SNHLY and CDR2 FYNNEI. V gave up 5 bases and J gave up 2 bases, with 12 bases separating them. The DNA for the CDR3 is TGTGCCAGCAGTTCGACAGATTTAAACTATGGCTACACCTTC. This codes for CASSSTDLNYGYTF.